Listed below are T cell receptor beta chains from one sample, sequenced in a study of CD8 T cells in ankylosing spondylitis. TCRdb reprocessed the 5' RACE reads via MiXCR and lists one record per CDR3 protein. The table lists about 150,000 distinct CDR3 sequences, under 45% of them singletons, with roughly 15% in the top ten. What was sequenced was synovial fluid, either unsorted or a sorted T cell fraction (not recorded which). The receptors were sampled from a male donor with ankylosing spondylitis. The CDR3 runs from the conserved cysteine through the conserved F or W. D genes are given only for firm matches. Expanded clones are given a class, and other clones once, few, many or no size at all.

CDR3 DNA,CDR3 protein,J gene,clone size,D gene,V gene
TGTGCCAGCAGTTTGGGCACCGGGACCCCACCCGGCAATGAGCAGTTCTTC,CASSLGTGTPPGNEQFF,TRBJ2-1,few,.,TRBV12-3/TRBV12-4
TGTGCCAGCAGCCCGGACGTGTGGAGGTACACTGAAGCTTTCTTT,CASSPDVWRYTEAFF,TRBJ1-1,.,.,TRBV7-2
TGTGCCAGCAGCTCGCCGGGACAGGGAACCGGGGAGCTGTTTTTT,CASSSPGQGTGELFF,TRBJ2-2,.,TRBD1,TRBV7-8
TGTGCCAGCAGCGAATTGACTAGCGTCGGCACAGATACGCAGTATTTT,CASSELTSVGTDTQYF,TRBJ2-3,few,TRBD2,TRBV12-3/TRBV12-4
TGTGCCAGCAGTTTCCCAGGGTGGGACAATGAGCAGTTCTTC,CASSFPGWDNEQFF,TRBJ2-1,.,.,TRBV28
TGTGCCAGCAGCTTACCGGCCCAGACCCTTGGCCCAGAGACCCAGTACTTC,CASSLPAQTLGPETQYF,TRBJ2-5,.,.,TRBV7-9
TGTGCCAGCAGCTTTACAAAGACAGGGACTCTCGGCTACACCTTC,CASSFTKTGTLGYTF,TRBJ1-2,.,TRBD1,TRBV7-8
TGCGCCAGCAGCCGGGGACTAGCGCTGAGGGAGGAGACCCAGTACTTC,CASSRGLALREETQYF,TRBJ2-5,few,TRBD2,TRBV5-1
TGTGCCAGCAGCTCCAGCTCCTATAATTCACCCCTCCACTTT,CASSSSSYNSPLHF,TRBJ1-6,many,.,TRBV6-1
TGTGCCATCAGTGCGGAGGCTTCAGATACGCAGTATTTT,CAISAEASDTQYF,TRBJ2-3,.,.,TRBV10-3
TGTGCCAGCAGTCAACAGGCCTACTATGGCTACACCTTC,CASSQQAYYGYTF,TRBJ1-2,many,.,TRBV12-3/TRBV12-4
TGTGCCAGCAGCTCCCCGGGGTGGTACGTCCCATACGAGCAGTACTTC,CASSSPGWYVPYEQYF,TRBJ2-7,.,.,TRBV7-9
TGTGCCAGCAGTGTTTGGACAGGGGCCTACGAGCAGTACTTC,CASSVWTGAYEQYF,TRBJ2-7,few,TRBD1,TRBV12-3/TRBV12-4
TGTGCCACCAGTGATTTCAGGTCAGGTTTGGTCAATGAGCAGTTCTTC,CATSDFRSGLVNEQFF,TRBJ2-1,many,.,TRBV24-1
TGTGCCAGCAGCGGCCAAAGACCCGCGAGCACCGGGGAGCTGTTTTTT,CASSGQRPASTGELFF,TRBJ2-2,.,.,TRBV9
TGTGCCAGCAGTCTACAGGGCTTTGGCTACGAGCAGTACTTC,CASSLQGFGYEQYF,TRBJ2-7,.,.,TRBV13
TGTGCCAGCAGCTCAGGGACTAAACCCCCTTATGAGACCCAGTACTTC,CASSSGTKPPYETQYF,TRBJ2-5,.,TRBD2,TRBV7-6
TGTGCCAGCAGTCCCTGGGGTAGCGGGCCCTACAATGAGCAGTTCTTC,CASSPWGSGPYNEQFF,TRBJ2-1,.,TRBD2,TRBV6-1
TGTGCCAGCAGCTTGAGACTAGCGGGAGGCTCCGGCATTCAGTACTTC,CASSLRLAGGSGIQYF,TRBJ2-4,few,TRBD2,TRBV5-5
TGTGCCAGCAGTTTCCTCGGGCCCTACGAGCAGTACTTC,CASSFLGPYEQYF,TRBJ2-7,few,.,TRBV12-3/TRBV12-4
TGTGCCAGCAGCCGACTCCCTGGCACAGATACGCAGTATTTT,CASSRLPGTDTQYF,TRBJ2-3,.,.,TRBV7-2
TGCGCCAGCAGCTTTCTGGGTCTCTCTTTCTACAATGAGCAGTTCTTC,CASSFLGLSFYNEQFF,TRBJ2-1,.,.,TRBV5-1
TGCGCCAGCAGCCAAAGGGGCTTGCCCCTGTACTATGGCTACACCTTC,CASSQRGLPLYYGYTF,TRBJ1-2,.,.,TRBV4-1
TGTGCCAGCAGTCAAGGGCCGGGACAGGCGACCAAATCCTCCTACGAGCAGTACTTC,CASSQGPGQATKSSYEQYF,TRBJ2-7,.,TRBD1,TRBV28
TGTGCCAGCACCACCCAGGGGATCCTCCCAGATACGCAGTATTTT,CASTTQGILPDTQYF,TRBJ2-3,.,.,TRBV12-3/TRBV12-4
TGCGCCAGCAGCTTGTGGAAGGGGGCGCGCTATGGCTACACCTTC,CASSLWKGARYGYTF,TRBJ1-2,few,TRBD1,TRBV5-1
TGTGCCAGCCCCGAGGCAGCTTGCTCCTACGAGCAGTACTTC,CASPEAACSYEQYF,TRBJ2-7,once,.,TRBV3-1
TGTGCCAGCTCCTCCCTAAAGACAGCAAGCACAGATACGCAGTATTTT,CASSSLKTASTDTQYF,TRBJ2-3,few,.,TRBV7-9
TGTGCCAGCAGTTTTCGGCTGAGCTATAATTCACCCCTCCACTTT,CASSFRLSYNSPLHF,TRBJ1-6,many,.,TRBV28
TGTGCCAGCTCACGAAACCATAGACTGGGCGGCTACACCTTC,CASSRNHRLGGYTF,TRBJ1-2,.,.,TRBV18
TGTGCCATCAGTGAGGGCCCCGAAGGACAGGGTCCGTTCGAGCAGTACTTC,CAISEGPEGQGPFEQYF,TRBJ2-7,few,TRBD1,TRBV10-3
TGCAGTGCAAGCTGGCTAGCGGGGGAAGAGACCCAGTACTTC,CSASWLAGEETQYF,TRBJ2-5,few,TRBD2,TRBV20-1
TGTGCCAGCAGCTCCGGGGCAGAGACAGGCTACTACGAGCAGTACTTC,CASSSGAETGYYEQYF,TRBJ2-7,few,.,TRBV7-8
TGTGCCAGCAGCTTAGTACGGGGGGTCTCTTATGGCTACACCTTC,CASSLVRGVSYGYTF,TRBJ1-2,.,.,TRBV7-9
TGTGCCAGCAGTTTATGGTCGGACAGGCTTTCACCCCTCCACTTT,CASSLWSDRLSPLHF,TRBJ1-6,.,TRBD1,TRBV28
TGTGCCAGCAGCTTAAACGGGTTCTCCTACAATGAGCAGTTCTTC,CASSLNGFSYNEQFF,TRBJ2-1,few,.,TRBV7-3
TGCGCCAGCAGCTTTACTCAGGGGTTCACTGAAGCTTTCTTT,CASSFTQGFTEAFF,TRBJ1-1,few,.,TRBV5-1
TGTGCCAGCAGTTTTTGGGTAGAGGGCGAGCAGTACTTC,CASSFWVEGEQYF,TRBJ2-7,.,.,TRBV12-3/TRBV12-4
TGCGCCAGCAGCTCCAGGGGGTTCACTGAAGCTTTCTTT,CASSSRGFTEAFF,TRBJ1-1,few,TRBD1,TRBV5-1
TGTGCCAGCAGTTTGCAGACAGGGAGTACTAGCACAGATACGCAGTATTTT,CASSLQTGSTSTDTQYF,TRBJ2-3,.,TRBD1,TRBV28
TGTGCCAGCAGCCAAGGGGAGGGGGGCCGTCAGCCCCAGCATTTT,CASSQGEGGRQPQHF,TRBJ1-5,.,.,TRBV27